Listed here is a single T cell receptor beta chain. What it binds is unknown. This sample was taken from a study of cytomegalovirus exposure and HLA in healthy donors. Findings and limits, study-wide: Earlier analysis looked at TCR beta V segments, and most were productive about 90% or about 30% of the time.

The PCR was carried out with 60 Vbeta primers and 13 Jbeta primers. Measured with immunoSEQ multiplex PCR; TCRdb has only the in-frame clones, and not every one. The table includes about 130,000 clones, approximately 80% detected once. There are 15 residues in the CDR3. V gave up 8 bases and J gave up 3 bases; unmatched junction bases: 7. The germline V gene has CDR1 MNHEY and CDR2 SVGAGI. The donors, nominally healthy at sampling, likely had unrecorded immune exposures. This clonotype was obtained from a boy aged 2 to 10 in good health and CMV-seronegative. The source material was PBMCs. The chain uses TRBV6-5 and TRBJ2-5; TRBD2 aligns across 12 bases. The CDR3 DNA is TGTGCCAGCGAACGACTAGCGGGGGCAAAAGAGACCCAGTACTTC. This gives the protein CASERLAGAKETQYF.